These 4 T cell receptor beta chains originate from one sample sequenced in a study of cytomegalovirus exposure and HLA in healthy donors. Use of 60 Vbeta and 13 Jbeta primers characterized the PCR. Assay used: immunoSEQ multiplex PCR; TCRdb lists only in-frame clones, some missing. The repertoire holds around 150,000 clones, around 84% seen once, with about 2% in the top ten. The sample consisted of PBMCs. The receptor set was obtained from a man aged 18 to 29 in good health and CMV-seropositive.

V usage is TRBV7-2 and J usage is TRBJ2-7; tentatively, D is TRBD1 (5 bases). Trimming removed 11 bases at V and 0 bases at J, with 14 bases between. The CDR3 runs to 13 residues. Germline V gene lookup returns CDR1 SGHTA and CDR2 FQGNSA. DNA for the CDR3: TGTGCCTCTGGGGCAGCTCACTCCTACGAGCAGTACTTC. The encoded protein is CASGAAHSYEQYF.

The genes are TRBV7-8 and TRBJ1-2; 10 bases agree with TRBD1. The germline V gene has CDR1 SGHVS and CDR2 FQNEAQ. Germline trimming cut 5 bases from V and 0 bases from J; bases unmatched to any gene: 3. The CDR3 has 15 amino acids. The CDR3 sequence is CASSLGTGANYGYTF. The CDR3 DNA reads as TGTGCCAGCAGCCTGGGGACAGGGGCTAACTATGGCTACACCTTC.

The rearrangement links TRBV2 to TRBJ2-1; TRBD2 might be the D (7 bases). Germline V CDR1 and CDR2: SNHLY, FYNNEI. CDR3 length: 11 residues. V dropped 3 bases and J dropped 15 bases, with 12 bases sitting between them. In nucleotides, the CDR3 is TGTGCCAGCAGTGATCCGGGGGGCGTGTTCTTC. Translating gives CASSDPGGVFF. The full variable domain, in which reference TRBV2 and TRBJ2-1 provide the parts outside the CDR3, is EPEVTQTPSHQVTQMGQEVILRCVPISNHLYFYWYRQILGQKVEFLVSFYNNEISEKSEIFDDQFSVERPDGSNFTLKIRSTKLEDSAMYFCASSDPGGVFFGPGTRLTVL.

This chain uses TRBV20-1 with TRBJ2-7; D ambiguous. This CDR3 spans 11 amino acids. V gave up 3 bases and J gave up 5 bases, with 8 bases separating them. The germline gives CDR1 DFQATT, CDR2 SNEGSKA (reference sequence). CDR3 amino acids: CSASNFDEQYF. The CDR3 DNA sequence: TGCAGTGCTAGTAATTTCGACGAGCAGTACTTC.